These 11 T cell receptor beta chains share one sample of origin, sequenced in a study of T cell changes during pregnancy in multiple sclerosis. Produced via immunoSEQ multiplex PCR; TCRdb's table is partial and in-frame only. Here the sample spans some 8,700 clones, more than 75% being singletons. Here the sequenced sample was CD8+ T cells from peripheral blood mononuclear cells, taken in the first trimester of pregnancy. These TCRs come from a female donor in good health, enrolled as a control in a pregnancy study.

The chain joins TRBV25-1 to TRBJ2-7; D is undetermined. The germline gives CDR1 MGHDK, CDR2 SYGVNS. Between the trimmed V and J ends, which lost 6 bases and 3 bases, there was a span of 12 bases. This CDR3 has 13 amino acids. This CDR3 reads CASSPKEFYEQYF. The CDR3 DNA is TGTGCCAGCAGCCCAAAAGAGTTCTACGAGCAGTACTTC.

This sequence joins TRBV7-2 and TRBJ1-1; D gene ambiguous. The germline V gene encodes CDR1 SGHTA and CDR2 FQGNSA. There are 15 residues in the CDR3. V lost 5 bases and J 0 bases, leaving 13 bases between the germline ends. Here the CDR3 reads CASSLNAVVNTEAFF. CDR3 DNA sequence: TGTGCCAGCAGCCTAAATGCGGTGGTGAACACTGAAGCTTTCTTT.

This clone was detected once. V gene TRBV9 combines with J gene TRBJ2-7, with D perhaps matching TRBD1 (6 bases). Germline loops: CDR1 SGDLS, CDR2 YYNGEE. Trimming left V 0 bases short and J 3 bases short, with 10 bases between. The CDR3 runs 14 residues. The CDR3 sequence: CASSVGGGVYEQYF. CDR3 bases: TGTGCCAGCAGCGTAGGAGGGGGAGTCTACGAGCAGTACTTC.

The chain uses TRBV4-1 and TRBJ2-2; 10 bases agree with TRBD2. CDR3 size: 15 residues. In germline, CDR1 is MGHRA, CDR2 YSYEKL. After removal of 3 bases from V and 5 bases from J, the junction contained 3 bases not matched to a gene. CDR3 loop: CASSQGLASTGELFF. The CDR3 DNA reads as TGCGCCAGCAGCCAGGGACTAGCGTCAACCGGGGAGCTGTTTTTT.

V is TRBV5-6 and J is TRBJ2-1; 9 bases are shared with TRBD2. J was trimmed by 6 bases and V by 3 bases; bases with no gene match: 10. The CDR3 extends over 16 amino acids. Germline V gives CDR1 SGHDT, CDR2 YYEEEE. The CDR3 sequence: CASSSGGSGRLNEQFF. As DNA, the CDR3 is TGTGCCAGCAGCTCCGGGGGTAGCGGGAGACTCAATGAGCAGTTCTTC. Full variable domain (missing parts from reference TRBV5-6 and TRBJ2-1): DAGVTQSPTHLIKTRGQQVTLRCSPKSGHDTVSWYQQALGQGPQFIFQYYEEEERQRGNFPDRFSGHQFPNYSSELNVNALLLGDSALYLCASSSGGSGRLNEQFFGPGTRLTVL.

This chain connects TRBV9 to TRBJ2-1; D is perhaps TRBD1 (5 bases). Trimming removed 0 bases at V and 10 bases at J, with 20 bases between. The V gene's germline CDR1 is SGDLS and CDR2 YYNGEE. This CDR3 is 16 amino acids long. In DNA form, the CDR3 reads TGTGCCAGCAGCGTAGCTACCAGCAGGGCTCAGGGCGAGCAGTTCTTC. It encodes CASSVATSRAQGEQFF.

The chain couples TRBV28 to TRBJ2-3, with 7 bases identical to TRBD1. This CDR3 has 16 amino acids. Per the germline V gene, CDR1 is MDHEN and CDR2 is SYDVKM. The junction had 10 bases not matched to a gene; V was cut back by 5 bases and J by 2 bases. CDR3 region: CASSPWNRGSTDTQYF. The CDR3 DNA reads as TGTGCCAGCAGTCCCTGGAACAGGGGATCCACAGATACGCAGTATTTT.

This sequence joins TRBV11-2 and TRBJ2-7; possible D gene TRBD1, 5 bases. Trimming took 5 bases from V and 7 from J, leaving 15 bases between them. Germline V lookup: CDR1 SGHAT, CDR2 FQNNGV. The CDR3 has 13 amino acids. The CDR3 DNA reads as TGTGCCAGCAGCCAGGCAGGGTTTGGAGAGCAGTACTTC. Protein sequence: CASSQAGFGEQYF.

This clone was counted once. V gene TRBV29-1 combines with J gene TRBJ2-7, with D tentatively TRBD1 (6 bases). Germline lookup yields CDR1 SQVTM and CDR2 ANQGSEA. The CDR3 totals 13 residues. V gave up 7 bases and J gave up 2 bases, with 15 bases separating them. Here the CDR3 reads CSATGFWTYEQYF. The CDR3 DNA follows: TGCAGCGCCACAGGGTTCTGGACCTACGAGCAGTACTTC.

V gene TRBV6-1 combines with J gene TRBJ1-2, with 8 bases aligning to TRBD1. The CDR3 is 15 residues long. Germline assignment: CDR1 MNHNS and CDR2 SASEGT. Germline trimming cut 5 bases from V and 6 bases from J; bases unmatched to any gene: 11. CDR3 nucleotide sequence: TGTGCCAGCAGTCCCAACCCGGGGACAGGAAATGGCTACACCTTC. Its protein is CASSPNPGTGNGYTF.

The V call is TRBV11-1, the J call TRBJ1-1, with D perhaps TRBD1 (6 bases). Trimming removed 8 bases at V and 1 base at J, with 17 bases between. The CDR3 sequence is 15 residues long. Looked up from germline, CDR1 is SGHAT and CDR2 is FQDESV (reference sequence). Here the CDR3 DNA reads TGTGCCAGCGCAGTGGTACCGACAGGGAACACTGAAGCTTTCTTT. Amino acids: CASAVVPTGNTEAFF.